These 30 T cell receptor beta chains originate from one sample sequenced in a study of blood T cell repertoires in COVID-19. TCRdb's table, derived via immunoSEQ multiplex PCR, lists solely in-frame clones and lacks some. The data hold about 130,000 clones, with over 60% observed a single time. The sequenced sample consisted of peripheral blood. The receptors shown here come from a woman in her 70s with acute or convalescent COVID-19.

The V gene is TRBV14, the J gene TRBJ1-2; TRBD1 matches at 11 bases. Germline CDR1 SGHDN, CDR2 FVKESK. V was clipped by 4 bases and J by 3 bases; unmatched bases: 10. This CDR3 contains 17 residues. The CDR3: CASSLKGQGAKYYGYTF. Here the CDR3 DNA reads TGTGCCAGCAGCCTAAAAGGACAGGGGGCGAAGTACTATGGCTACACCTTC.

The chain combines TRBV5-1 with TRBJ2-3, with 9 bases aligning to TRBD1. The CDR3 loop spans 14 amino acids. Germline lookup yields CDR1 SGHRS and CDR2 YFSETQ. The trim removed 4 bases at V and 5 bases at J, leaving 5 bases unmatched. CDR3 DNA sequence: TGCGCCAGCAGCAAGGGACAGGGACGAGATACGCAGTATTTT. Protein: CASSKGQGRDTQYF.

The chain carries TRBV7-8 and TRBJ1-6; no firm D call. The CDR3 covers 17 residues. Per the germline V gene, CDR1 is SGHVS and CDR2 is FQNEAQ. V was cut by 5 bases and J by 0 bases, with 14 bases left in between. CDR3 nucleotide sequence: TGTGCCAGCAGCCCCTCCGGAGGGAGCTCCTATAATTCACCCCTCCACTTT. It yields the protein CASSPSGGSSYNSPLHF.

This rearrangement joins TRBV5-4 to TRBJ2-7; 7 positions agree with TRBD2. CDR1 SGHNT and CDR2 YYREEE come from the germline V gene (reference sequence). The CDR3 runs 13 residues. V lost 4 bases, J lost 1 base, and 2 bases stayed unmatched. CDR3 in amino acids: CASSSSGSYEQYF. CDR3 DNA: TGTGCCAGCAGCAGTAGCGGGTCCTACGAGCAGTACTTC.

CDR3 residues: CSVDPGGDTEAFF. As DNA, the CDR3 is TGCAGCGTTGACCCGGGGGGGGACACTGAAGCTTTCTTT. This chain connects TRBV29-1 to TRBJ1-1, with D perhaps TRBD1 (5 bases). The CDR3 is 13 residues long. V dropped 3 bases and J dropped 3 bases, with 11 bases sitting between them. Germline V gene sequence: CDR1 SQVTM, CDR2 ANQGSEA. The whole variable domain, remainder taken from reference TRBV29-1 and TRBJ1-1, is SAVISQKPSRDICQRGTSLTIQCQVDSQVTMMFWYRQQPGQSLTLIATANQGSEATYESGFVIDKFPISRPNLTFSTLTVSNMSPEDSSIYLCSVDPGGDTEAFFGQGTRLTVV.

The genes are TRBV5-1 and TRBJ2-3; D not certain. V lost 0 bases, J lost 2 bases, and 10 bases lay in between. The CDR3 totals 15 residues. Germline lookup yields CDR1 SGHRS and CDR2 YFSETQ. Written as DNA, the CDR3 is TGCGCCAGCAGCTTGGTTGCGGAGTCCACAGATACGCAGTATTTT. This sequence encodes CASSLVAESTDTQYF.

CDR3 DNA: TGTGCCAGTAGTACAGGGACAGTTATCCACGAGCAGTACTTC. Its protein is CASSTGTVIHEQYF. The chain combines TRBV19 with TRBJ2-7, with 7 bases fitting TRBD1. Germline-derived CDR1 and CDR2 are LNHDA and SQIVND (reference sequence). V was clipped by 4 bases and J by 5 bases; unmatched bases: 8. This CDR3 has 14 residues.

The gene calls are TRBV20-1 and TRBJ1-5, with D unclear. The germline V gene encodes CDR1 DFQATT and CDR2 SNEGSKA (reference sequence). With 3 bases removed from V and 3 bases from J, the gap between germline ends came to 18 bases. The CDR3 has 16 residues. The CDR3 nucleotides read TGCAGTGCTAGTTTAGAAAAAGCAGGCGTCAATCAGCCCCAGCATTTT. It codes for CSASLEKAGVNQPQHF.

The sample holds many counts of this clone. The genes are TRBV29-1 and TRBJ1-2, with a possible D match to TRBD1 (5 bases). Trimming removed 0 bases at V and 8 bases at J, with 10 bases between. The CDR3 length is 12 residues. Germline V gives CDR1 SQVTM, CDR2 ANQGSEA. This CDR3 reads CSVEEGAGGYTF. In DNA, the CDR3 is TGCAGCGTTGAAGAAGGGGCAGGGGGCTACACCTTC.

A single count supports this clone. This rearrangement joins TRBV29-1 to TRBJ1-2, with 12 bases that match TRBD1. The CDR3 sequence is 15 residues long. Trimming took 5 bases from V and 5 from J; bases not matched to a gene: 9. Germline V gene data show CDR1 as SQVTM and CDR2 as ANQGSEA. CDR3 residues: CSVRAGTGGRYGYTF. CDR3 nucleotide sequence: TGCAGCGTTAGGGCCGGGACAGGGGGCCGGTATGGCTACACCTTC.

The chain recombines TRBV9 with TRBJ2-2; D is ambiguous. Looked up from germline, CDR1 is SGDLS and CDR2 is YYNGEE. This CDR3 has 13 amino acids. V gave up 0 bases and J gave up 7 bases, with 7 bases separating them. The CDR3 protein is CASSVVSDGELFF. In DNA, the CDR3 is TGTGCCAGCAGCGTAGTCAGCGACGGGGAGCTGTTTTTT.

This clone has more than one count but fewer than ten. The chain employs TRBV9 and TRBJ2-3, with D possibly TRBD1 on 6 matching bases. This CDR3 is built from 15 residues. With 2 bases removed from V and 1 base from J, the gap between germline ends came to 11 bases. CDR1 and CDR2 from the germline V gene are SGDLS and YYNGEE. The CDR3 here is CASSVVGAGTDTQYF. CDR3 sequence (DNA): TGTGCCAGCAGCGTCGTGGGGGCCGGCACAGATACGCAGTATTTT.

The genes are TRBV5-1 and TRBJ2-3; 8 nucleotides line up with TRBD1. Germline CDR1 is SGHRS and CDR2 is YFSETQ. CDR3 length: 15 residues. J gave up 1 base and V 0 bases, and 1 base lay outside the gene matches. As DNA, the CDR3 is TGCGCCAGCAGCTTGGCAGGGGGCGGCACAGATACGCAGTATTTT. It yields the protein CASSLAGGGTDTQYF.

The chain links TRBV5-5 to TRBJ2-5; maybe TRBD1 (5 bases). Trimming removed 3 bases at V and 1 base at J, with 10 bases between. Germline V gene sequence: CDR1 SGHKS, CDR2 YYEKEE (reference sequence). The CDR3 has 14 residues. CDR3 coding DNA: TGTGCCAGCAGCTGGAGACAGTTCCAAGAGACCCAGTACTTC. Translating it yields CASSWRQFQETQYF.

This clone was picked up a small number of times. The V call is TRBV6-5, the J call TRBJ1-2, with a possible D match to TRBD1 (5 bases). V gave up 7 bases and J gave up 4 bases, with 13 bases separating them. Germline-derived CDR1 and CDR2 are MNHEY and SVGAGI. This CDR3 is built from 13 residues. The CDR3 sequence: CASTMQGSYGYTF. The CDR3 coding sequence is TGTGCCAGCACTATGCAGGGTAGCTATGGCTACACCTTC.

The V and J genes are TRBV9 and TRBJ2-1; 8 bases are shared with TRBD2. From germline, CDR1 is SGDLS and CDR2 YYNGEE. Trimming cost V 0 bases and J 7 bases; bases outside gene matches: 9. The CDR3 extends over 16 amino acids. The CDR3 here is CASSVAPGGRENEQFF. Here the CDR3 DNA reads TGTGCCAGCAGCGTAGCCCCGGGGGGGCGCGAGAATGAGCAGTTCTTC.

CDR3 protein: CASSQWTEGTQYF. The DNA for the CDR3 is TGTGCCAGCAGCCAATGGACAGAGGGGACCCAGTACTTC. This chain links TRBV3-1 (or the pseudogene TRBV3-2) with TRBJ2-5; a weak D match, TRBD1 (6 bases). The germline V gene has CDR1 LGHDT and CDR2 YNNKEL (reference sequence). The CDR3 extends over 13 amino acids. Trimming took off 2 bases at V and 7 bases at J, with 11 bases between the two ends.

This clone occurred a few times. CDR3 residues: CASSRRRRGNTGELFF. Written as DNA, the CDR3 is TGTGCCAGCAGCCGCAGGCGGAGGGGAAACACCGGGGAGCTGTTTTTT. V gene TRBV7-9 combines with J gene TRBJ2-2, with D possibly being TRBD2 (6 bases). The germline V gene has CDR1 SEHNR and CDR2 FQNEAQ (reference sequence). Trimming pared 5 bases from V and 2 bases from J, leaving 15 bases between. There are 16 residues in the CDR3.

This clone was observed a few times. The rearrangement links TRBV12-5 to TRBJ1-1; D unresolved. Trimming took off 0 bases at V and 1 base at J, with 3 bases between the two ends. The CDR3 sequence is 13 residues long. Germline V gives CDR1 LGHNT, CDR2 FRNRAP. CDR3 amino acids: CASGLVKNTEAFF. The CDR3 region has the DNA TGTGCTAGTGGTTTGGTCAAGAACACTGAAGCTTTCTTT.

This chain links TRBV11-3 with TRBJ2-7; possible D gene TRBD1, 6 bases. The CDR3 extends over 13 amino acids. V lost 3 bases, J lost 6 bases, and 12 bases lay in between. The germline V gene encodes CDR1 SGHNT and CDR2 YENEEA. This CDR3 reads CASSLDSLGEQYF. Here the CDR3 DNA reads TGTGCCAGCAGCTTGGACAGTCTCGGCGAGCAGTACTTC.

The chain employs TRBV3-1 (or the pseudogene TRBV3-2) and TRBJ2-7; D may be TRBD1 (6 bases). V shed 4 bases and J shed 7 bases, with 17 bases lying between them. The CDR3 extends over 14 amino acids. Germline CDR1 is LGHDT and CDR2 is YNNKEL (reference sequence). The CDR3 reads CASSLKGGQGEQYF. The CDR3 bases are TGTGCCAGCAGCCTCAAGGGTGGGCAGGGGGAGCAGTACTTC.

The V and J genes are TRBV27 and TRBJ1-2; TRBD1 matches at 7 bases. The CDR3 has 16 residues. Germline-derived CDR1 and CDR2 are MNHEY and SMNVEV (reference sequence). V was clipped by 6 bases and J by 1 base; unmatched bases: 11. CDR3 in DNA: TGTGCCAGCAGCCTAACGGGACAGAGTTATAACTATGGCTACACCTTC. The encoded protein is CASSLTGQSYNYGYTF.

The CDR3 sequence is CASSLGGYNQPQHF. The CDR3 coding sequence is TGTGCCAGCAGCTTGGGAGGTTACAATCAGCCCCAGCATTTT. The chain employs TRBV7-9 and TRBJ1-5; unclear D gene. Trimming stripped 3 bases from V and 3 bases from J, with 9 bases between. From germline, CDR1 is SEHNR and CDR2 FQNEAQ (reference sequence). CDR3 length: 14 amino acids.

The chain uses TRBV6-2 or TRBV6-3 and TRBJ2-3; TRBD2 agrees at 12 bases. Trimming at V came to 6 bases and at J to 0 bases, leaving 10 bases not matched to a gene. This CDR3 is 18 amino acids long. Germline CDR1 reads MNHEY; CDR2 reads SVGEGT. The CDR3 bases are TGTGCCAGCAGACCTCGACTAGCGGGGGCCTTCAGCACAGATACGCAGTATTTT. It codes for CASRPRLAGAFSTDTQYF.

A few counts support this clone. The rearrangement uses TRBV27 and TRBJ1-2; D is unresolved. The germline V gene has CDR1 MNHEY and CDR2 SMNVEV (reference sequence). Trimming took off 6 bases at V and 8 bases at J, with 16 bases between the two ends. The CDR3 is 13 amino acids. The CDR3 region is CASRGGVVWGYTF. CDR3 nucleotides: TGTGCCAGCAGGGGAGGAGTGGTTTGGGGCTACACCTTC.

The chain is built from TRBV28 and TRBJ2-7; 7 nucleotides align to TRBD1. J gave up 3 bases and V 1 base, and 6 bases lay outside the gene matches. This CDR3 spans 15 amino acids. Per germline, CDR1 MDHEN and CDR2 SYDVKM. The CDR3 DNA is TGTGCCAGCAGTTTATACGACAGGGTAAACTACGAGCAGTACTTC. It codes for CASSLYDRVNYEQYF.

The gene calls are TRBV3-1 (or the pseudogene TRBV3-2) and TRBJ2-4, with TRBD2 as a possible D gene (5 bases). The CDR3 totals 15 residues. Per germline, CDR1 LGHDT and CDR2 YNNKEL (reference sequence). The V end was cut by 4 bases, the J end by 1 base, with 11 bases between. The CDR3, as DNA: TGTGCCAGCAGCCTCCCCGGGGATGCCAAAAACATTCAGTACTTC. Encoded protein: CASSLPGDAKNIQYF.

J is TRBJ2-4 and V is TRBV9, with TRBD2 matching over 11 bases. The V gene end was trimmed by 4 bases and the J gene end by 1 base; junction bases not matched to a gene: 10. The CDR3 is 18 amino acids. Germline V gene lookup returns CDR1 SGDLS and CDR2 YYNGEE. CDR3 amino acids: CASSYGLAGVGAKNIQYF. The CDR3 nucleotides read TGTGCCAGCAGCTATGGACTAGCGGGCGTCGGGGCCAAAAACATTCAGTACTTC.

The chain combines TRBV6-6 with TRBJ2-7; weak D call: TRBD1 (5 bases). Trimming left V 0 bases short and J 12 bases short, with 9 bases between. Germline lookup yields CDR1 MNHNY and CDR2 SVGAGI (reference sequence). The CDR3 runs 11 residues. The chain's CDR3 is CASSYSQGWYF. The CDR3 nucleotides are TGTGCCAGCAGTTACTCCCAGGGTTGGTACTTC.

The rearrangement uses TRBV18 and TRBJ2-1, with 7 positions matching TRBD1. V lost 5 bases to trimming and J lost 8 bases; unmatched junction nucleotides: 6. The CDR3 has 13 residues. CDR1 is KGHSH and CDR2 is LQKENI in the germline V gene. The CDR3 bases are TGTGCCAGCTCAGCCAACACAGGGGATGAGCAGTTCTTC. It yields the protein CASSANTGDEQFF.